These T cell receptor beta chains were read from a single sample in a study of OX40 agonist ivuxolimab in advanced cancers. The repertoire was sequenced with immunoSEQ multiplex PCR; TCRdb's copy has only in-frame clones and lacks some. The repertoire consists of around 67,000 clones, with less than 90% occurring once and the leading ten covering 0.8% to 1.3%. The sequencing used CD4+ or CD8+ T cells sorted from blood, collected in a trial of the OX40 agonist ivuxolimab. The receptors were sampled from an adult with an advanced solid tumor such as melanoma, head and neck, liver or kidney cancer. CDR3s include the opening cysteine and the closing phenylalanine or tryptophan. The order of the fields is clone size, J gene, D gene, V gene, CDR3 protein, CDR3 DNA. D genes are given only for firm matches. Clone size is shown for a subset of rows, as once, few, many or a class of expanded clone.

.,TRBJ2-7,.,TRBV5-1,CASHRTDGSYEQYF,TGCGCCAGCCATCGGACAGATGGCTCCTACGAGCAGTACTTC
once,TRBJ2-5,TRBD2,TRBV5-4,CASSKLGLAGAETQYF,TGTGCCAGCAGCAAGTTGGGACTAGCGGGGGCAGAGACCCAGTACTTC
once,TRBJ2-7,TRBD1,TRBV18,CASSPMGQGGYEQYF,TGTGCCAGCTCACCAATGGGACAGGGAGGGTACGAGCAGTACTTC
.,TRBJ2-1,.,TRBV2,CASGKDQVSEQFF,TGTGCCAGCGGGAAGGATCAGGTCAGTGAGCAGTTCTTC
.,TRBJ1-1,.,TRBV11-2,CASSLGFQNTEAFF,TGTGCCAGCAGCCTAGGTTTTCAGAACACTGAAGCTTTCTTT
.,TRBJ2-7,.,TRBV10-3,CAISERDNEQYF,TGTGCCATCAGTGAGCGGGACAACGAGCAGTACTTC
.,TRBJ1-1,.,TRBV27,CASSLTGGAGNTEAFF,TGTGCCAGCAGTTTAACGGGAGGAGCCGGGAACACTGAAGCTTTCTTT
.,TRBJ2-5,TRBD1,TRBV5-8,CASSSGQQETQYF,TGTGCCAGCAGCTCGGGACAGCAAGAGACCCAGTACTTC
.,TRBJ1-4,.,TRBV9,CASSEGGTNEKLFF,TGTGCCAGCAGCGAAGGGGGAACTAATGAAAAACTGTTTTTT
.,TRBJ2-3,TRBD1,TRBV28,CASSLSRGTGGADTQYF,TGTGCCAGCAGTTTGAGTCGAGGGACAGGGGGCGCAGATACGCAGTATTTT
.,TRBJ2-5,.,TRBV2,CASSEQGPETQYF,TGTGCCAGCAGTGAACAGGGCCCAGAGACCCAGTACTTC
.,TRBJ2-1,.,TRBV2,CASSETGFSYNEQFF,TGTGCCAGCAGTGAAACGGGATTCTCCTACAATGAGCAGTTCTTC
.,TRBJ2-4,TRBD2,TRBV7-8,CASSSSATSAQNF,TGTGCCAGCAGCTCCTCCGCGACTAGCGCACAAAACTTC
.,TRBJ2-7,.,TRBV5-1,CASSPGLLGYEQYF,TGCGCCAGCAGCCCAGGGCTCCTAGGCTACGAGCAGTACTTC
.,TRBJ1-1,TRBD1,TRBV7-9,CASSLGQGATEAFF,TGTGCCAGCAGCTTGGGACAGGGGGCGACTGAAGCTTTCTTT
.,TRBJ2-6,TRBD1,TRBV9,CASSATPGQDFSGANVLTF,TGTGCCAGCAGCGCAACCCCGGGACAGGATTTCTCTGGGGCCAACGTCCTGACTTTC
.,TRBJ2-5,.,TRBV5-1,CASSLVQGAQETQYF,TGCGCCAGCAGCTTGGTGCAAGGTGCCCAAGAGACCCAGTACTTC
once,TRBJ1-5,.,TRBV30,CAWSARKGNQPQHF,TGTGCCTGGAGCGCTAGAAAGGGCAATCAGCCCCAGCATTTT
.,TRBJ1-3,.,TRBV28,CASSAPRGPSSGNTIYF,TGTGCCAGCAGTGCCCCCCGGGGCCCAAGCTCTGGAAACACCATATATTTT
.,TRBJ1-5,.,TRBV19,CASSMDGSWGLDGQPQHF,TGTGCCAGTAGTATGGACGGTTCATGGGGGCTTGACGGTCAGCCCCAGCATTTT
.,TRBJ2-7,.,TRBV7-9,CASSTRPDSFEQYF,TGTGCCAGCAGCACACGCCCCGACAGCTTCGAGCAGTACTTC
.,TRBJ2-7,TRBD1,TRBV5-1,CASSYRQGAGEQYF,TGCGCCAGCAGCTACCGACAGGGGGCAGGCGAGCAGTACTTC
.,TRBJ2-5,TRBD2,TRBV4-2,CASSQDGRASGGAKTQYF,TGTGCCAGCAGCCAAGATGGTCGGGCTAGCGGGGGGGCAAAGACCCAGTACTTC
.,TRBJ1-2,.,TRBV7-9,CASSSQKAGYTF,TGTGCCAGCAGCTCCCAAAAGGCTGGCTACACCTTC
once,TRBJ2-1,.,TRBV5-1,CASSLGREEFF,TGCGCCAGCAGCTTGGGCAGGGAGGAGTTCTTC
.,TRBJ1-1,.,TRBV5-1,CASSLAPGAEAFF,TGCGCCAGCAGCTTGGCGCCAGGGGCTGAAGCTTTCTTT
.,TRBJ1-1,.,TRBV7-2,CASSGDPTGAEAFF,TGTGCCAGCAGCGGTGACCCGACCGGAGCTGAAGCTTTCTTT
.,TRBJ2-7,TRBD1,TRBV28,CASSRADRGNEQYF,TGTGCCAGCAGTCGCGCGGACAGGGGCAACGAGCAGTACTTC
.,TRBJ2-1,.,TRBV5-1,CASSPRGDNEQFF,TGCGCCAGCAGCCCCAGGGGCGACAATGAGCAGTTCTTC
.,TRBJ1-1,.,TRBV7-2,CASSIRTVNTEAFF,TGTGCCAGCAGCATAAGGACAGTGAACACTGAAGCTTTCTTT
.,TRBJ2-2,.,TRBV29-1,CSVSGQRLTGELFF,TGCAGCGTTTCCGGACAGCGACTCACCGGGGAGCTGTTTTTT
.,TRBJ2-5,.,TRBV7-2,CASSSAKGGRETQYF,TGTGCCAGCAGCTCAGCGAAGGGGGGTCGAGAGACCCAGTACTTC
.,TRBJ2-3,TRBD2,TRBV5-1,CASSSIAGGATDTQYF,TGCGCCAGCAGCTCCATAGCGGGAGGGGCCACAGATACGCAGTATTTT
.,TRBJ2-7,.,TRBV11-3,CASSSSGAGSYEQYF,TGTGCCAGCAGCTCCTCCGGAGCGGGTAGCTACGAGCAGTACTTC
.,TRBJ2-5,TRBD2,TRBV5-1,CASSLGLASGKTQYF,TGCGCCAGCAGCTTGGGACTAGCCTCGGGAAAGACCCAGTACTTC
once,TRBJ1-4,.,TRBV2,CASSQTGNEKLFF,TGTGCCAGCAGTCAGACTGGGAATGAAAAACTGTTTTTT
once,TRBJ1-3,TRBD1,TRBV6-5,CASSYGRGAGNTIYF,TGTGCCAGCAGTTACGGCAGGGGGGCTGGAAACACCATATATTTT
.,TRBJ2-1,TRBD1,TRBV6-6,CASSNRDRGFDEQFF,TGTGCCAGCAGCAACAGGGACAGGGGGTTCGATGAGCAGTTCTTC
.,TRBJ1-6,.,TRBV7-2,CASSLVGPRPDAPLHF,TGTGCCAGCAGCTTAGTAGGACCTAGACCCGACGCACCCCTCCACTTT
once,TRBJ1-2,.,TRBV18,CASSEILGDGYTF,TGTGCCAGCTCCGAAATCCTCGGGGATGGCTACACCTTC
.,TRBJ2-3,TRBD2,TRBV5-1,CASSLGLAGTSTDTQYF,TGCGCCAGCAGCCTGGGACTAGCGGGGACTAGCACAGATACGCAGTATTTT
.,TRBJ1-2,TRBD1,TRBV6-1,CASSEAVGGERNGYTF,TGTGCCAGCAGTGAAGCTGTAGGGGGCGAGAGAAATGGCTACACCTTC
.,TRBJ2-1,.,TRBV7-2,CASSQDNRDQQFF,TGTGCCAGCAGCCAAGACAACAGGGATCAGCAGTTCTTC
.,TRBJ2-3,.,TRBV18,CASSPGGGTDTQYF,TGTGCCAGCTCACCGGGCGGGGGCACAGATACGCAGTATTTT
.,TRBJ2-7,.,TRBV30,CAWRRREFSYEQYF,TGTGCCTGGAGAAGACGGGAATTCTCCTACGAGCAGTACTTC
.,TRBJ2-3,.,TRBV7-7,CASSLGFSGTDTQYF,TGTGCTAGCAGCTTAGGGTTCAGCGGCACAGATACGCAGTATTTT
few,TRBJ1-2,.,TRBV4-2,CASSQATTGSYGYTF,TGTGCCAGCAGCCAAGCCACCACAGGGAGCTATGGCTACACCTTC
.,TRBJ2-5,TRBD2,TRBV4-2,CASSQQIMTSSVLETQYF,TGTGCCAGCAGCCAACAAATCATGACTAGCTCGGTGTTGGAGACCCAGTACTTC
.,TRBJ2-5,TRBD2,TRBV4-3,CASSQDRGGGAWETQYF,TGCGCCAGCAGCCAAGATCGGGGCGGGGGGGCCTGGGAGACCCAGTACTTC
.,TRBJ1-2,TRBD1,TRBV18,CASSPPNRGDGYTF,TGTGCCAGCTCACCACCCAACAGGGGGGATGGCTACACCTTC
.,TRBJ2-7,.,TRBV7-9,CASSLSAGRSEQYF,TGTGCCAGCAGCTTAAGCGCAGGGCGGTCCGAGCAGTACTTC
.,TRBJ2-7,TRBD1,TRBV6-1,CASSEVYIGVASPKQGEQYF,TGTGCCAGCAGTGAAGTGTACATCGGAGTAGCCAGTCCTAAACAGGGGGAGCAGTACTTC
.,TRBJ1-4,.,TRBV28,CASKGARGSNEKLFF,TGTGCCAGCAAAGGGGCCAGGGGATCAAATGAAAAACTGTTTTTT
.,TRBJ1-5,.,TRBV5-4,CASSLEQTGPQHF,TGTGCCAGCAGCTTAGAACAGACGGGACCCCAGCATTTT
.,TRBJ2-2,TRBD1,TRBV27,CATQGEPGELFF,TGTGCCACTCAGGGGGAACCCGGGGAGCTGTTTTTT